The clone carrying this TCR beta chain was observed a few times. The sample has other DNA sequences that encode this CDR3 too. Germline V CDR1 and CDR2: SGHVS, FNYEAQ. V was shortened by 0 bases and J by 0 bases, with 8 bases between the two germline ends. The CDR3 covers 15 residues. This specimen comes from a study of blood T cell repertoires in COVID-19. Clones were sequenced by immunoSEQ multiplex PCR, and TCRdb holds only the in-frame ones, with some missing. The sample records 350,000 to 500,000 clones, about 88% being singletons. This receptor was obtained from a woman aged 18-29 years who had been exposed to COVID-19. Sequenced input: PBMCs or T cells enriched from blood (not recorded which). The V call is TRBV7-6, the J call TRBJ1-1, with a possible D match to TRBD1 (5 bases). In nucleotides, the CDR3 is TGTGCCAGCAGCTTAGCCCGGGGGGTGAACACTGAAGCTTTCTTT. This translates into CASSLARGVNTEAFF.